Presented here are 27 T cell receptor beta chains from one specimen sequenced in a study of CD8 T cells in Susac syndrome. When the RNA was reverse transcribed, random hexamers were used with an input of 0.5 to 1 ug. TCRdb itself ran the immunoSEQ multiplex PCR reads through MiXCR, one entry per CDR3 protein. The sample shows roughly 110,000 distinct CDR3 sequences, 85% to 95% of them seen only once. Input material: CD8+ T cells from PBMCs. These TCRs come from a human donor in good health.

V gene TRBV7-2 combines with J gene TRBJ1-2; 12 nucleotides line up with TRBD1. The CDR3 runs 14 residues. V lost 8 bases and J lost 8; bases outside the gene matches: 9. CDR1 and CDR2 from the germline V gene are SGHTA and FQGNSA. The CDR3 loop reads CASFRDRGPWGYTF. CDR3 nucleotide sequence: TGTGCCAGCTTCCGGGACAGGGGGCCTTGGGGCTACACCTTC.

This chain joins TRBV6-2 or TRBV6-3 and TRBJ2-6; D remains ambiguous. V shed 10 bases and J shed 1 base, with 2 bases lying between them. Germline V lookup: CDR1 MNHEY, CDR2 SVGEGT. The CDR3 totals 11 residues. CDR3 amino acids: CATSGANVLTF. The DNA of the CDR3 is TGTGCCACATCTGGGGCCAACGTCCTGACTTTC.

The CDR3 region is CAWSTGGDTEAFF. The DNA for the CDR3 is TGTGCCTGGAGCACAGGGGGGGACACTGAAGCTTTCTTT. V and J are TRBV30 and TRBJ1-1; TRBD1 agrees at 8 bases. CDR1 GTSNPN and CDR2 SVGIG come from the germline V gene (reference sequence). After removal of 3 bases from V and 3 bases from J, the junction contained 3 bases not matched to a gene. The CDR3 covers 13 residues.

The CDR3 nucleotides are TGTGCCAGCAGCTTAGGGCTAGCGGGAGCGGTTGAGACCCAGTACTTC. Translation: CASSLGLAGAVETQYF. The rearrangement links TRBV7-2 to TRBJ2-5; 10 bases fit TRBD2. Germline CDR1 reads SGHTA; CDR2 reads FQGNSA. The junction had 7 bases not matched to a gene; V was cut back by 1 base and J by 5 bases. The CDR3 has 16 residues.

The CDR3 bases are TGCGCCAGCAGCTCCCCCGGACAGGGAAAAGCCTACGAGCAGTACTTC. This gives the protein CASSSPGQGKAYEQYF. This chain joins TRBV5-1 and TRBJ2-7; 8 nucleotides agree with TRBD1. Trimming removed 3 bases from V and 2 bases from J; junction bases left unmatched: 10. Germline loops: CDR1 SGHRS, CDR2 YFSETQ. The CDR3 is 16 residues long.

As to this clonotype: At one boundary the junction diverges from the germline segment, which might be a read error. The chain uses TRBV19 and TRBJ1-5; TRBD1 is a possible D gene (5 bases). The germline V gene encodes CDR1 LNHDA and CDR2 SQIVND (reference sequence). The CDR3 is 13 residues long. The CDR3 coding sequence is TGTGCCGCAGGGCAGGGTAGCCATCAGCCCCAGCATTTT. It codes for CAAGQGSHQPQHF.

The chain has TRBV12-3 or TRBV12-4 and TRBJ1-6; 7 bases are shared with TRBD1. V was pared by 6 bases and J by 2 bases, with 7 bases of the junction left unmatched. CDR3 length equals 16 residues. The CDR3 protein is CASSLTTGPYNSPLHF. The CDR3 nucleotides read TGTGCCAGCAGCCTGACGACAGGGCCCTATAATTCACCCCTCCACTTT.

V and J are TRBV5-4 and TRBJ2-7; D gene unclear. Between the trimmed V and J ends, which lost 0 bases and 2 bases, there was a span of 9 bases. The CDR3 runs to 14 residues. CDR1 is SGHNT, CDR2 YYREEE, per germline (reference sequence). CDR3 region: CASSLAQVPYEQYF. CDR3 nucleotides: TGTGCCAGCAGCTTGGCGCAGGTCCCCTACGAGCAGTACTTC.

The V and J genes are TRBV7-2 and TRBJ2-7; TRBD2 aligns across 8 bases. Germline values: CDR1 SGHTA, CDR2 FQGNSA. The CDR3 is made up of 15 amino acids. The V segment lost 6 bases and the J segment 5 bases; nucleotides outside the gene matches: 12. The CDR3 reads CASSSSPGLGDEQYF. CDR3 in DNA: TGTGCCAGCAGTTCGTCCCCGGGACTAGGAGACGAGCAGTACTTC.

This sequence joins TRBV29-1 and TRBJ2-1, with D maybe TRBD1 (6 bases). The CDR3 covers 12 residues. Germline-derived CDR1 and CDR2 are SQVTM and ANQGSEA. V lost 1 base and J lost 10, with 11 bases in between. The CDR3 loop is CSVEVQGGEQFF. The CDR3 nucleotides are TGCAGCGTTGAAGTACAGGGTGGCGAGCAGTTCTTC.

The V gene is TRBV19, the J gene TRBJ2-7; TRBD1 matches at 8 bases. This CDR3 region has 14 residues. CDR1 and CDR2 from the germline V gene are LNHDA and SQIVND (reference sequence). Losses at the gene ends were 5 bases for V and 4 bases for J; bases not matched to a gene: 7. This CDR3 reads CASSPGGSGYEQYF. The CDR3, as DNA: TGTGCCAGTAGTCCAGGGGGCTCGGGGTACGAGCAGTACTTC.

The chain couples TRBV6-5 to TRBJ2-1; 9 positions agree with TRBD1. The V and J ends lost 7 bases and 5 bases, in that order; junction bases with no gene match: 9. The CDR3 is 15 residues long. CDR1 MNHEY and CDR2 SVGAGI come from the germline V gene. The CDR3 loop reads CASKHTGGGNNEQFF. The CDR3 region has the DNA TGTGCCAGCAAACACACAGGGGGCGGGAACAATGAGCAGTTCTTC.

This chain links TRBV5-1 with TRBJ1-4; no clear D gene. Germline values: CDR1 SGHRS, CDR2 YFSETQ. The CDR3 is 14 residues long. Trimming stripped 4 bases from V and 7 bases from J, with 14 bases between. CDR3 nucleotides: TGCGCCAGCAGCCCGACGGGTGTAACTGAAAAACTGTTTTTT. Translated, it gives CASSPTGVTEKLFF. Full variable domain (rest looked up from reference TRBV5-1 and TRBJ1-4): KAGVTQTPRYLIKTRGQQVTLSCSPISGHRSVSWYQQTPGQGLQFLFEYFSETQRNKGNFPGRFSGRQFSNSRSEMNVSTLELGDSALYLCASSPTGVTEKLFFGSGTQLSVL.

CDR3 region: CSARETGLNTGELFF. CDR3 nucleotide sequence: TGCAGCGCGCGGGAGACAGGCCTGAACACCGGGGAGCTGTTTTTT. The J gene is TRBJ2-2, the V gene TRBV29-1; perhaps TRBD2 as D (7 bases). The CDR3 covers 15 residues. The germline gives CDR1 SQVTM, CDR2 ANQGSEA. Trimming stripped 7 bases from V and 1 base from J, with 16 bases between.

This rearrangement joins TRBV9 to TRBJ2-7, with a tentative D call TRBD1 (5 bases). Trimming removed 4 bases at V and 6 bases at J, with 11 bases between. This CDR3 spans 12 amino acids. In germline, CDR1 is SGDLS, CDR2 YYNGEE. CDR3 coding DNA: TGTGCCAGCAGCCGGGTTCAGGGCGAGCAGTACTTC. This codes for CASSRVQGEQYF.

The J gene is TRBJ2-1, the V gene TRBV7-3; D unresolved. The V end was cut by 5 bases, the J end by 16 bases, with 18 bases between. The CDR3 runs to 12 residues. Germline lookup yields CDR1 SGHTA and CDR2 FQGTGA. As DNA, the CDR3 is TGTGCCAGCAGCCCCGACTTTAGCAGCTTTTTCTTC. Amino acids: CASSPDFSSFFF.

The chain is built from TRBV13 and TRBJ2-3; 10 bases are shared with TRBD2. Germline V gene data show CDR1 as PRHDT and CDR2 as FYEKMQ (reference sequence). The V segment lost 4 bases and the J segment 2 bases; nucleotides outside the gene matches: 3. The CDR3 loop spans 15 amino acids. The CDR3 reads CASSSLAGNTDTQYF. CDR3 bases: TGTGCCAGCAGCTCACTAGCGGGGAACACAGATACGCAGTATTTT.

The gene calls are TRBV19 and TRBJ1-2, with a possible D match to TRBD1 (6 bases). The CDR3 covers 15 residues. The V end was cut by 6 bases, the J end by 8 bases, with 22 bases between. CDR1 is LNHDA, CDR2 SQIVND, per germline (reference sequence). The CDR3 region is CASSTPRRGAQGYTF. Here the CDR3 DNA reads TGTGCCAGTAGCACCCCGAGAAGGGGGGCGCAAGGCTACACCTTC.

The genes are TRBV7-9 and TRBJ1-1; tentatively, D is TRBD1 (6 bases). The length of the CDR3 is 15 residues. V was cut by 1 base and J by 1 base, with 10 bases left in between. CDR1 is SEHNR, CDR2 FQNEAQ, per germline (reference sequence). The CDR3 loop reads CASSLVTGANTEAFF. The CDR3 DNA reads as TGTGCCAGCAGCTTAGTCACGGGGGCGAACACTGAAGCTTTCTTT. The entire variable domain, with the rest obtained from reference TRBV7-9 and TRBJ1-1, is as follows: DTGVSQNPRHKITKRGQNVTFRCDPISEHNRLYWYRQTLGQGPEFLTYFQNEAQLEKSRLLSDRFSAERPKGSFSTLEIQRTEQGDSAMYLCASSLVTGANTEAFFGQGTRLTVV.

This chain links TRBV20-1 with TRBJ2-7, with 7 bases fitting TRBD1. The V gene's germline CDR1 is DFQATT and CDR2 SNEGSKA (reference sequence). Trimming took 3 bases from V and 2 from J; bases not matched to a gene: 4. The CDR3 is 13 amino acids. Here the CDR3 reads CSASRDSPYEQYF. In DNA form, the CDR3 reads TGCAGTGCTAGTCGGGACAGCCCCTACGAGCAGTACTTC.

V usage is TRBV20-1 and J usage is TRBJ1-4; TRBD1 might be the D (5 bases). The V end lost 3 bases, the J end lost 6 bases, and 11 bases lay between the germline ends. The germline V gene has CDR1 DFQATT and CDR2 SNEGSKA (reference sequence). CDR3 length: 13 residues. The DNA of the CDR3 is TGCAGTGCTAGCACGGGACGAGATGAAAAACTGTTTTTT. Residues: CSASTGRDEKLFF.

This clonotype came up once. The V and J genes are TRBV4-3 and TRBJ2-5; perhaps TRBD2 as D (6 bases). This CDR3 comprises 16 residues. Germline values: CDR1 LGHNA, CDR2 YSLEER. V was shortened by 1 base and J by 1 base, with 13 bases between the two germline ends. In nucleotides, the CDR3 is TGCGCCAGCAGCCAAGGGTCCGGCGGGACCCAAGAGACCCAGTACTTC. It codes for CASSQGSGGTQETQYF.

The chain has TRBV19 and TRBJ1-5; no clear D gene. This CDR3 is 14 amino acids long. CDR1 is LNHDA and CDR2 is SQIVND in the germline V gene (reference sequence). The germline V and J ends were trimmed by 3 bases and 11 bases, with 17 bases remaining between them. This CDR3 is CASSMIQSSRTQHF. The CDR3 DNA reads as TGTGCCAGTAGTATGATACAGTCGTCGAGAACCCAGCATTTT.

V is TRBV5-1 and J is TRBJ2-3; the D gene is possibly TRBD2 (5 bases). The CDR3 consists of 15 residues. V lost 0 bases and J lost 5, with 13 bases in between. CDR1 SGHRS and CDR2 YFSETQ come from the germline V gene. In DNA form, the CDR3 reads TGCGCCAGCAGCTTGGCGGAATTTAGCGTAGATACGCAGTATTTT. Its translation is CASSLAEFSVDTQYF.

This chain uses TRBV6-2 or TRBV6-3 with TRBJ2-2; 8 nucleotides align to TRBD2. The trim removed 0 bases at V and 4 bases at J, leaving 10 bases unmatched. CDR1 MNHEY and CDR2 SVGEGT come from the germline V gene. The CDR3 runs 18 residues. The CDR3 coding sequence is TGTGCCAGCAGTTACTCGAAATACCGGGAGGGCGCCACCGGGGAGCTGTTTTTT. Encoded protein: CASSYSKYREGATGELFF.

The genes are TRBV18 and TRBJ2-7, with D perhaps given as TRBD1 or TRBD2 (5 bases each). Germline V gene data show CDR1 as KGHSH and CDR2 as LQKENI. This CDR3 spans 14 amino acids. V dropped 3 bases and J dropped 2 bases, with 11 bases sitting between them. The CDR3 DNA is TGTGCCAGCTCACCGCCGGGACGCCCCTACGAGCAGTACTTC. Amino acid sequence: CASSPPGRPYEQYF. The complete variable domain, with remaining parts taken from reference TRBV18 and TRBJ2-7, reads NAGVMQNPRHLVRRRGQEARLRCSPMKGHSHVYWYRQLPEEGLKFMVYLQKENIIDESGMPKERFSAEFPKEGPSILRIQQVVRGDSAAYFCASSPPGRPYEQYFGPGTRLTVT.

V and J are TRBV18 and TRBJ1-1, with D unclear. There are 13 residues in the CDR3. Germline loops: CDR1 KGHSH, CDR2 LQKENI. Trimming took off 6 bases at V and 3 bases at J, with 11 bases between the two ends. In nucleotides, the CDR3 is TGTGCCAGCTCCGTTCAGCAGGACACTGAAGCTTTCTTT. It yields the protein CASSVQQDTEAFF.